Shown below are 20 T cell receptor beta chains from a single sample sequenced in a study of blood T cell repertoires in COVID-19. Only in-frame clones appear in the TCRdb table, and some are missing; sequencing was by immunoSEQ multiplex PCR. The data show over 75,000 clones, with about 90% seen just once and around 2% held by the top ten. The sequencing sample was made of peripheral blood. Receptors were obtained from a man aged 50-60 years with COVID-19, enrolled during active disease.

The V and J genes are TRBV6-5 and TRBJ1-1; no clear D gene. Looked up from germline, CDR1 is MNHEY and CDR2 is SVGAGI. V lost 2 bases and J 5 bases, leaving 9 bases between the germline ends. This CDR3 spans 13 amino acids. CDR3 DNA: TGTGCCAGCAGTTACCGGGGTCGGACTGAAGCTTTCTTT. Translation: CASSYRGRTEAFF.

The table lists this clone with a count of one. Here the CDR3 reads CSVGSTGGFYEQYF. CDR3 DNA sequence: TGCAGCGTTGGGTCGACAGGGGGCTTCTACGAGCAGTACTTC. The chain employs TRBV29-1 and TRBJ2-7; 10 bases align to TRBD1. From germline, CDR1 is SQVTM and CDR2 ANQGSEA. The V and J ends lost 4 bases and 3 bases, in that order; junction bases with no gene match: 6. The CDR3 contains 14 residues.

V usage is TRBV4-1 and J usage is TRBJ1-1; unclear D gene. CDR1 is MGHRA and CDR2 is YSYEKL in the germline V gene. Trimming pared 2 bases from V and 5 bases from J, leaving 12 bases between. The CDR3 spans 14 residues. The CDR3 bases are TGCGCCAGCAGCCAATTCGTACCTCAGACTGAAGCTTTCTTT. It is translated as CASSQFVPQTEAFF.

This rearrangement joins TRBV3-1 (or the pseudogene TRBV3-2) to TRBJ1-1, with 7 bases aligning to TRBD1. J gave up 7 bases and V 2 bases, and 4 bases lay outside the gene matches. The CDR3 is made up of 13 amino acids. Germline CDR1 and CDR2: LGHDT and YNNKEL (reference sequence). CDR3 in DNA: TGTGCCAGCAGCCAACCAGGGGGTGGTGAAGCTTTCTTT. It encodes CASSQPGGGEAFF.

V is TRBV4-1 and J is TRBJ1-2; D remains ambiguous. The CDR3 has 13 amino acids. Germline V gene sequence: CDR1 MGHRA, CDR2 YSYEKL. Trimming pared 3 bases from V and 0 bases from J, leaving 5 bases between. The CDR3 DNA reads as TGCGCCAGCAGCCAGCAGGCTAACTATGGCTACACCTTC. This codes for CASSQQANYGYTF.

This clone came up once. This chain uses TRBV5-1 with TRBJ2-6; D is ambiguous. CDR3 length: 18 amino acids. The V gene lost 2 bases and the J gene lost 0 bases, with 15 bases spanning the gap. Germline V gene sequence: CDR1 SGHRS, CDR2 YFSETQ. The CDR3 DNA reads TGCGCCAGCAGCTTATATCCCGGTGGGCCCTCTGGGGCCAACGTCCTGACTTTC. Amino acids: CASSLYPGGPSGANVLTF.

The chain combines TRBV14 with TRBJ1-1, with D unclear. V lost 6 bases, J lost 1 base, and 15 bases lay in between. Germline V gene lookup returns CDR1 SGHDN and CDR2 FVKESK. The CDR3 consists of 15 residues. The CDR3 loop reads CASRRTRGPNTEAFF. As DNA, the CDR3 is TGTGCCAGCAGGCGGACCAGAGGGCCGAACACTGAAGCTTTCTTT.

The J gene is TRBJ2-3, the V gene TRBV5-1; 8 bases agree with TRBD2. Germline CDR1 is SGHRS and CDR2 is YFSETQ. The length of the CDR3 is 15 residues. The V gene end was trimmed by 3 bases and the J gene end by 6 bases; junction bases not matched to a gene: 9. CDR3 sequence reads: CASSSEASGLDTQYF. The CDR3 DNA reads as TGCGCCAGCAGCTCGGAGGCTAGCGGGCTTGATACGCAGTATTTT.

CDR3 protein: CASSLTGTSGVDTQYF. DNA of the CDR3: TGTGCCAGCAGCTTAACAGGGACTAGCGGGGTGGATACGCAGTATTTT. V gene TRBV7-3 combines with J gene TRBJ2-3; 13 bases align to TRBD2. The CDR3 is 16 amino acids. After removal of 0 bases from V and 6 bases from J, the junction contained 3 bases not matched to a gene. Per germline, CDR1 SGHTA and CDR2 FQGTGA.

The chain uses TRBV11-2 and TRBJ2-2, with TRBD2 matching 13 bases. Germline CDR1 and CDR2: SGHAT and FQNNGV. This CDR3 is built from 17 residues. V was clipped by 6 bases and J by 5 bases; unmatched bases: 9. The CDR3 is CASRRTSGGAGTGELFF. The CDR3, as DNA: TGTGCCAGCAGACGCACTAGCGGGGGGGCGGGTACCGGGGAGCTGTTTTTT.

The V gene is TRBV5-1, the J gene TRBJ2-3, with 12 bases identical to TRBD2. Germline values: CDR1 SGHRS, CDR2 YFSETQ. CDR3 length: 16 amino acids. The ends lost 0 bases at V and 6 bases at J; junction bases unmatched: 5. The CDR3, as DNA: TGCGCCAGCAGCTTGGTACTAGCGGGGGGCGGGGATACGCAGTATTTT. Protein product: CASSLVLAGGGDTQYF.

V usage is TRBV19 and J usage is TRBJ2-6, with 8 bases fitting TRBD1. The CDR3 loop spans 14 amino acids. Germline V gene lookup returns CDR1 LNHDA and CDR2 SQIVND (reference sequence). J gave up 2 bases and V 8 bases, and 2 bases lay outside the gene matches. The CDR3 DNA is TGTGCCAGTGCACAGGGGGCTGGGGCCAACGTCCTGACTTTC. Protein product: CASAQGAGANVLTF.

The CDR3 DNA reads TGTGCCTGGAGCTTAAACACTGAAGCTTTCTTT. It is translated as CAWSLNTEAFF. This sequence joins TRBV30 and TRBJ1-1; no definite D call. The CDR3 runs to 11 residues. Per germline, CDR1 GTSNPN and CDR2 SVGIG (reference sequence). V dropped 3 bases and J dropped 2 bases, with 4 bases sitting between them.

This chain links TRBV7-6 with TRBJ1-1, with unresolved D. The CDR3 is made up of 15 amino acids. Trimming pared 1 base from V and 0 bases from J, leaving 9 bases between. Per the germline V gene, CDR1 is SGHVS and CDR2 is FNYEAQ. CDR3 protein: CASSLGAGMNTEAFF. In nucleotides, the CDR3 is TGTGCCAGCAGCTTAGGGGCCGGAATGAACACTGAAGCTTTCTTT.

This chain links TRBV19 with TRBJ2-7; D may be TRBD2 (6 bases). V was trimmed by 3 bases and J by 5 bases, leaving 14 bases between them. The germline gives CDR1 LNHDA, CDR2 SQIVND (reference sequence). The CDR3 has 14 amino acids. The CDR3 region is CASSMGGIFHEQYF. The DNA for the CDR3 is TGTGCCAGTAGTATGGGGGGAATCTTCCACGAGCAGTACTTC.

V and J are TRBV6-2 or TRBV6-3 and TRBJ1-6, with 9 bases aligning to TRBD1. Unmatched junction bases numbered 6, after V lost 4 bases and J lost 5 bases. Germline V gene sequence: CDR1 MNHEY, CDR2 SVGEGT. The length of the CDR3 is 16 residues. CDR3 residues: CASSWDRAKNNSPLHF. The CDR3 DNA is TGTGCCAGCAGTTGGGACAGGGCGAAAAATAATTCACCCCTCCACTTT.

J is TRBJ1-2 and V is TRBV27; weak D call: TRBD1 (5 bases). CDR3 length: 14 amino acids. V lost 8 bases and J lost 3, with 16 bases in between. Germline V gene lookup returns CDR1 MNHEY and CDR2 SMNVEV (reference sequence). The CDR3 loop reads CASGGGRGDYGYTF. The CDR3 region has the DNA TGTGCCAGCGGTGGGGGGAGGGGTGACTATGGCTACACCTTC.

This clone has just one count. V usage is TRBV10-3 and J usage is TRBJ1-1, with TRBD1 as a possible D gene (6 bases). Trimming shortened V by 6 bases and J by 1 base, and 12 bases separated the two germline ends. The CDR3 is made up of 14 amino acids. In germline, CDR1 is ENHRY, CDR2 SYGVKD. CDR3 coding DNA: TGTGCCATCAGCGGCACGGGACAGAACACTGAAGCTTTCTTT. It specifies CAISGTGQNTEAFF.

The V call is TRBV7-2, the J call TRBJ1-2; D is perhaps TRBD1 (5 bases). In germline, CDR1 is SGHTA, CDR2 FQGNSA. The CDR3 consists of 15 residues. Trimming took off 5 bases at V and 3 bases at J, with 16 bases between the two ends. The CDR3 DNA reads as TGTGCCAGCAGCCCAGTAGGGGTCTCGGACTATGGCTACACCTTC. Encoded protein: CASSPVGVSDYGYTF.

The chain employs TRBV24-1 and TRBJ2-2, with 7 bases aligning to TRBD1. Germline CDR1 is KGHDR and CDR2 is SFDVKD. The V and J ends lost 9 bases and 0 bases, in that order; junction bases with no gene match: 9. The CDR3 is made up of 16 amino acids. The CDR3 is CATGDSPKTNTGELFF. Here the CDR3 DNA reads TGTGCCACCGGGGACAGCCCAAAAACGAACACCGGGGAGCTGTTTTTT.